These 4 T cell receptor beta chains came from one sample sequenced in a study of shared clonotypes between healthy human individuals. The naive CD8 subset, CD45RO-negative cells positively selected for CCR7, excluded terminally differentiated effector memory CD45RA+ cells. TCRdb's table, derived via immunoSEQ multiplex PCR, lists solely in-frame clones and lacks some. This sample has around 1.9 million clones; approximately 94% occur once, and the top ten carry roughly 1.8%. The sequenced sample was naive CD8+ T cells from PBMCs. These receptors originate from a man in his late teens or twenties in good health. Some clones in this sample may be carry-over from other donors' samples.

About this clone: The sample contains more than one DNA sequence encoding this CDR3. The chain carries TRBV5-6 and TRBJ1-1, with TRBD1 as a possible D gene (5 bases). The CDR3 runs 14 residues. Looked up from germline, CDR1 is SGHDT and CDR2 is YYEEEE. Trimming took 1 base from V and 1 from J, leaving 8 bases between them. CDR3 sequence: CASSLFRANTEAFF. Written as DNA, the CDR3 is TGTGCCAGCAGCTTGTTCAGGGCGAACACTGAAGCTTTCTTT.

A word on this clone: This specimen includes other DNA sequences encoding the same CDR3. This chain joins TRBV27 and TRBJ2-3; D unresolved. This CDR3 spans 13 amino acids. The ends were cut back, 3 bases at V and 6 bases at J, with 10 bases in the middle. The V gene's germline CDR1 is MNHEY and CDR2 SMNVEV (reference sequence). The CDR3 DNA follows: TGTGCCAGCAGTTTGTACGGCCCCGATACGCAGTATTTT. Its protein product is CASSLYGPDTQYF.

The chain employs TRBV5-5 and TRBJ2-3; tentatively, D is TRBD1 (6 bases). The CDR3 has 15 residues. Germline V gene lookup returns CDR1 SGHKS and CDR2 YYEKEE (reference sequence). Trimming removed 4 bases at V and 2 bases at J, with 14 bases between. The CDR3, as DNA: TGTGCCAGCAGCACCGGGACACTCAACACAGATACGCAGTATTTT. This encodes CASSTGTLNTDTQYF.

V and J are TRBV9 and TRBJ2-7, with no clear D. V was clipped by 0 bases and J by 5 bases, with 15 bases between them. Germline CDR1 is SGDLS and CDR2 is YYNGEE. This CDR3 has 15 amino acids. The CDR3 loop is CASSVEATEINEQYF. The CDR3 region has the DNA TGTGCCAGCAGCGTAGAGGCTACCGAAATCAACGAGCAGTACTTC.